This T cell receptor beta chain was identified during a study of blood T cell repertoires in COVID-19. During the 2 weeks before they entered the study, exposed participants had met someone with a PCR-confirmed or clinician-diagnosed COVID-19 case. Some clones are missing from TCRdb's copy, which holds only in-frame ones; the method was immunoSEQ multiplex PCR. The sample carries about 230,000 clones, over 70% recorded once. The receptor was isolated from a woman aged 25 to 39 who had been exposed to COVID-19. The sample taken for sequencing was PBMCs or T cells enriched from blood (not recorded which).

The CDR3 region is CASWREGQDEQFF. As DNA, the CDR3 is TGTGCCAGCTGGCGGGAGGGCCAAGATGAGCAGTTCTTC. The genes are TRBV12-3 or TRBV12-4 and TRBJ2-1; 9 nucleotides match TRBD2. CDR3 length: 13 amino acids. V was clipped by 8 bases and J by 8 bases; unmatched bases: 7.